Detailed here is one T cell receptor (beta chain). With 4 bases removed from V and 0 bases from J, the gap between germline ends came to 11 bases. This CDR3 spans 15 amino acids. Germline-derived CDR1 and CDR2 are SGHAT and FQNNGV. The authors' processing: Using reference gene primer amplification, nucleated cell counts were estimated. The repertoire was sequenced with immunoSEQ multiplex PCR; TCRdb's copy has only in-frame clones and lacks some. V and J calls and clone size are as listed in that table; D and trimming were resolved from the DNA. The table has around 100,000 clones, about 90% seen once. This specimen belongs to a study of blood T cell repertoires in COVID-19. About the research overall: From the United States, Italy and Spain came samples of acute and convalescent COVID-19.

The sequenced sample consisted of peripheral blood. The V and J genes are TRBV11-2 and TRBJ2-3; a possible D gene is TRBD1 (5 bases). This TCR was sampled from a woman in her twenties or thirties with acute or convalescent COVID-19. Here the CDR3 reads CASSSRVGSTDTQYF. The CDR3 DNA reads TGTGCCAGCAGCTCCAGGGTGGGGAGCACAGATACGCAGTATTTT.